Presented here are 22 T cell receptor beta chains from one specimen sequenced in a study of shared clonotypes between healthy human individuals. Produced via immunoSEQ multiplex PCR; TCRdb's table is partial and in-frame only. The data show fewer than 1.8 million clones, around 98.5% seen once. The sequencing sample was made of naive CD4+ T cells sorted from blood. Indicated subset: CD45RA+ positively selected. Source of these receptors: a man between 25 and 39 years old in good health.

J is TRBJ1-2 and V is TRBV4-1, with D uncertain. This CDR3 has 15 amino acids. Germline V gene lookup returns CDR1 MGHRA and CDR2 YSYEKL. The germline V and J ends were trimmed by 1 base and 2 bases, with 11 bases remaining between them. The CDR3 spells CASSQAEQNNYGYTF. CDR3 DNA sequence: TGCGCCAGCAGCCAAGCAGAACAGAACAACTATGGCTACACCTTC.

The rearrangement uses TRBV2 and TRBJ2-7; 9 nucleotides line up with TRBD2. Per the germline V gene, CDR1 is SNHLY and CDR2 is FYNNEI. After removal of 4 bases from V and 3 bases from J, the junction contained 7 bases not matched to a gene. CDR3 length: 15 amino acids. CDR3: CASSAIAGAGYEQYF. CDR3 in DNA: TGTGCCAGCAGTGCTATAGCGGGAGCGGGCTACGAGCAGTACTTC.

The V and J genes are TRBV29-1 and TRBJ2-5; D is uncertain. V was pared by 4 bases and J by 5 bases, with 14 bases between. Germline assignment: CDR1 SQVTM and CDR2 ANQGSEA. This CDR3 comprises 13 residues. The CDR3, as DNA: TGCAGCGTTGTAAGTGCTGGGAAGGAGACCCAGTACTTC. It is translated as CSVVSAGKETQYF.

This chain uses TRBV5-1 with TRBJ2-3, with TRBD2 matching over 12 bases. CDR3 length equals 20 residues. The J segment lost 4 bases and the V segment lost 1 base, leaving 16 bases of the junction unmatched. Germline assignment: CDR1 SGHRS and CDR2 YFSETQ. This CDR3 reads CASSLRSPGLAGGLPDTQYF. The CDR3 region has the DNA TGCGCCAGCAGCTTGCGTAGTCCGGGACTAGCGGGTGGGCTCCCAGATACGCAGTATTTT.

The V gene is TRBV18, the J gene TRBJ2-5, with a tentative D call TRBD1 (6 bases). The germline V and J ends were trimmed by 5 bases and 4 bases, with 11 bases remaining between them. Germline CDR1 is KGHSH and CDR2 is LQKENI. The CDR3 runs 13 residues. The CDR3 DNA sequence: TGTGCCAGCTCATCAGGGGATCGAGAGACCCAGTACTTC. It yields the protein CASSSGDRETQYF.

V and J are TRBV14 and TRBJ2-3; TRBD1 matches 7 bases. Germline-derived CDR1 and CDR2 are SGHDN and FVKESK. V lost 1 base, J lost 6 bases, and 4 bases stayed unmatched. CDR3 size: 14 residues. The CDR3 loop is CASSQVGTADTQYF. In nucleotides, the CDR3 is TGTGCCAGCAGCCAAGTTGGGACAGCCGATACGCAGTATTTT.

The gene calls are TRBV5-1 and TRBJ1-1; 11 bases map to TRBD1. Germline CDR1 SGHRS, CDR2 YFSETQ. The J segment lost 5 bases and the V segment lost 5 bases, leaving 8 bases of the junction unmatched. This CDR3 contains 15 residues. The CDR3, as DNA: TGCGCCAGCAGTCTCCGCCGGGACAGGGGGACTGAAGCTTTCTTT. Residues: CASSLRRDRGTEAFF.

The chain employs TRBV5-1 and TRBJ2-3; D is ambiguous. The germline CDR1 and CDR2 sequences are SGHRS and YFSETQ. Trimming removed 5 bases at V and 2 bases at J, with 12 bases between. The CDR3 has 14 residues. The CDR3 DNA follows: TGCGCCAGCAGACAGCGTTTGTACACAGATACGCAGTATTTT. Amino acid sequence: CASRQRLYTDTQYF. Supplemented by reference TRBV5-1 and TRBJ2-3, the full variable domain reads KAGVTQTPRYLIKTRGQQVTLSCSPISGHRSVSWYQQTPGQGLQFLFEYFSETQRNKGNFPGRFSGRQFSNSRSEMNVSTLELGDSALYLCASRQRLYTDTQYFGPGTRLTVL.

The V call is TRBV7-9, the J call TRBJ2-1; the D is unclear. This CDR3 contains 15 residues. V lost 1 base to trimming and J lost 0 bases, with 7 bases between them. Germline CDR1 SEHNR, CDR2 FQNEAQ (reference sequence). CDR3 sequence: CASSLGSSSYNEQFF. DNA of the CDR3: TGTGCCAGCAGCTTAGGGAGTAGCTCCTACAATGAGCAGTTCTTC. The complete variable domain, with remaining parts taken from reference TRBV7-9 and TRBJ2-1, reads DTGVSQNPRHKITKRGQNVTFRCDPISEHNRLYWYRQTLGQGPEFLTYFQNEAQLEKSRLLSDRFSAERPKGSFSTLEIQRTEQGDSAMYLCASSLGSSSYNEQFFGPGTRLTVL.

The chain couples TRBV5-1 to TRBJ2-1; 9 bases map to TRBD2. V lost 0 bases to trimming and J lost 6 bases; unmatched junction nucleotides: 7. The CDR3 covers 16 residues. Germline values: CDR1 SGHRS, CDR2 YFSETQ. The CDR3 nucleotides are TGCGCCAGCAGCTTGGGGTTAGCGGGAGCGACCAATGAGCAGTTCTTC. The encoded protein is CASSLGLAGATNEQFF.

The chain links TRBV29-1 to TRBJ1-4; D may be TRBD1 (6 bases). Germline V lookup: CDR1 SQVTM, CDR2 ANQGSEA. V gave up 6 bases and J gave up 5 bases, with 16 bases separating them. The CDR3 loop spans 14 amino acids. CDR3 bases: TGCAGCGTCTCCTACAGGGTAGCGAATGAAAAACTGTTTTTT. Encoded protein: CSVSYRVANEKLFF.

This chain connects TRBV18 to TRBJ1-1; 9 positions agree with TRBD1. Trimming removed 5 bases from V and 1 base from J; junction bases left unmatched: 8. This CDR3 is 16 amino acids long. The germline V gene has CDR1 KGHSH and CDR2 LQKENI. CDR3 protein: CASSSSTDRGNTEAFF. DNA for the CDR3: TGTGCCAGCTCATCATCAACGGACAGGGGGAACACTGAAGCTTTCTTT.

The rearrangement joins TRBV15 to TRBJ1-1, with D hard to call. From germline, CDR1 is LNHNV and CDR2 YYDKDF (reference sequence). The CDR3 extends over 15 amino acids. The V end lost 0 bases, the J end lost 3 bases, and 11 bases lay between the germline ends. CDR3 in amino acids: CATSRDFLKDTEAFF. The CDR3 DNA sequence: TGTGCCACCAGCAGAGATTTTCTAAAGGACACTGAAGCTTTCTTT.

J is TRBJ1-5 and V is TRBV25-1, with a possible D match to TRBD1 (5 bases). The CDR3 is 14 residues long. The germline V gene has CDR1 MGHDK and CDR2 SYGVNS. Trimming shortened V by 2 bases and J by 3 bases, and 8 bases separated the two germline ends. The CDR3 DNA reads as TGTGCCAGCAGTGAACCAGGGAACAATCAGCCCCAGCATTTT. It specifies CASSEPGNNQPQHF.

A remark on this clone: Other nucleotide sequences from this sample produce the same CDR3. This chain connects TRBV5-5 to TRBJ2-2; D might be TRBD1 (6 bases). V dropped 4 bases and J dropped 2 bases, with 12 bases sitting between them. Germline loops: CDR1 SGHKS, CDR2 YYEKEE (reference sequence). This CDR3 has 15 residues. This CDR3 reads CASSPGTYNTGELFF. The CDR3, as DNA: TGTGCCAGCAGCCCCGGGACATATAACACCGGGGAGCTGTTTTTT.

Here the CDR3 DNA reads TGTGCCATCAGTGGGACAGGGGTGGCCAATGAGCAGTTCTTC. It specifies CAISGTGVANEQFF. The V gene is TRBV10-3, the J gene TRBJ2-1, with TRBD1 identical over 9 bases. V lost 4 bases, J lost 6 bases, and 4 bases stayed unmatched. The CDR3 is 14 residues long. CDR1 is ENHRY and CDR2 is SYGVKD in the germline V gene.

Note on this clone: In the same sample, other DNA sequences code for this CDR3. The chain uses TRBV7-3 and TRBJ2-7, with D possibly called TRBD1 or TRBD2 (5 bases each). Germline assignment: CDR1 SGHTA and CDR2 FQGTGA. This CDR3 is 13 amino acids long. The V end was cut by 5 bases, the J end by 2 bases, with 10 bases between. The CDR3 spells CASSRDGPYEQYF. The CDR3 DNA reads TGTGCCAGCAGCCGGGACGGTCCCTACGAGCAGTACTTC. The full variable domain, rest sourced from reference TRBV7-3 and TRBJ2-7, is GAGVSQTPSNKVTEKGKYVELRCDPISGHTALYWYRQSLGQGPEFLIYFQGTGAADDSGLPNDRFFAVRPEGSVSTLKIQRTERGDSAVYLCASSRDGPYEQYFGPGTRLTVT.

The V and J genes are TRBV18 and TRBJ2-2, with 10 bases aligning to TRBD2. The CDR3 is made up of 17 amino acids. The junction had 4 bases not matched to a gene; V was cut back by 1 base and J by 2 bases. From germline, CDR1 is KGHSH and CDR2 LQKENI. The CDR3 is CASSPQSSGSNTGELFF. The CDR3 DNA reads as TGTGCCAGCTCACCACAGTCTAGCGGGAGTAACACCGGGGAGCTGTTTTTT.

The chain uses TRBV7-9 and TRBJ1-1; D gene unclear. This CDR3 has 14 amino acids. Trimming shortened V by 1 base and J by 1 base, and 7 bases separated the two germline ends. Germline values: CDR1 SEHNR, CDR2 FQNEAQ (reference sequence). This chain's CDR3 is CASSLGAANTEAFF. In DNA, the CDR3 is TGTGCCAGCAGCTTAGGGGCCGCGAACACTGAAGCTTTCTTT.

The rearrangement links TRBV5-4 to TRBJ2-1, with 14 bases fitting TRBD2. The germline CDR1 and CDR2 sequences are SGHNT and YYREEE (reference sequence). The CDR3 has 15 amino acids. V lost 5 bases to trimming and J lost 10 bases; unmatched junction nucleotides: 8. CDR3 amino acids: CASRSGTSGSGEQFF. CDR3 bases: TGTGCCAGCAGATCCGGGACTAGCGGGAGTGGCGAGCAGTTCTTC.

J is TRBJ2-2 and V is TRBV5-1; TRBD2 matches at 13 bases. The CDR3 totals 15 residues. The ends lost 6 bases at V and 4 bases at J; junction bases unmatched: 3. Germline CDR1 and CDR2: SGHRS and YFSETQ. This CDR3 is CASTGLAGVTGELFF. CDR3 in DNA: TGCGCCAGCACCGGACTAGCGGGAGTCACCGGGGAGCTGTTTTTT.

This chain uses TRBV6-5 with TRBJ2-4; the match to TRBD1 covers 8 bases. The ends lost 0 bases at V and 10 bases at J; junction bases unmatched: 2. CDR3 length: 13 amino acids. CDR1 is MNHEY and CDR2 is SVGAGI in the germline V gene. CDR3 residues: CASSYSRTGIQYF. The CDR3, as DNA: TGTGCCAGCAGTTACTCGAGGACAGGGATTCAGTACTTC.